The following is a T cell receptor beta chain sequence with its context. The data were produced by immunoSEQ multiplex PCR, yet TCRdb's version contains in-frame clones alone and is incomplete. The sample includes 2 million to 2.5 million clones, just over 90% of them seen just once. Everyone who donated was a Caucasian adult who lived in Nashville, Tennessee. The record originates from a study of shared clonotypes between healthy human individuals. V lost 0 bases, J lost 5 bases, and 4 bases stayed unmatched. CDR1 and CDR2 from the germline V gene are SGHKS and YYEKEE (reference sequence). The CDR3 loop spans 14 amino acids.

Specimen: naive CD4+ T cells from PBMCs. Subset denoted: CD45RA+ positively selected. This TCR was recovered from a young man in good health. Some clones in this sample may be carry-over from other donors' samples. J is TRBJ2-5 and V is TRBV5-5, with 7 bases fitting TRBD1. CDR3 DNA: TGTGCCAGCAGCTTGGAGGGGGCCTGGGAGACCCAGTACTTC. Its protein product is CASSLEGAWETQYF.